These 21 T cell receptor beta chains originate from one sample sequenced in a study of shared clonotypes between healthy human individuals. Measured with immunoSEQ multiplex PCR; TCRdb has only the in-frame clones, and not every one. The sample has 2 million to 2.5 million clones; more than 85% are singletons. The sample taken for sequencing was naive CD4+ T cells from PBMCs. The subset was: CD45RA+ positively selected. Receptors originate from a man younger than 30 in good health. Some clones in this sample may be carry-over from other donors' samples.

Of note for this clone: The sample carries other DNA sequences with the same CDR3. V usage is TRBV28 and J usage is TRBJ2-1, with 12 positions matching TRBD2. The V and J ends lost 4 bases and 4 bases, in that order; junction bases with no gene match: 5. CDR1 and CDR2 from the germline V gene are MDHEN and SYDVKM. This CDR3 region has 16 residues. The CDR3 DNA reads TGTGCCAGCAGTTCGCGGACTAGCGGGAATTACAATGAGCAGTTCTTC. This sequence encodes CASSSRTSGNYNEQFF.

This chain connects TRBV2 to TRBJ2-7; a possible D gene is TRBD2 (6 bases). V lost 7 bases and J lost 3, with 22 bases in between. CDR3 length equals 16 residues. Germline CDR1 reads SNHLY; CDR2 reads FYNNEI. This CDR3 is CASNPLAGSPSYEQYF. CDR3 DNA sequence: TGTGCCAGCAACCCTTTAGCCGGGAGTCCGAGCTACGAGCAGTACTTC.

V and J are TRBV27 and TRBJ2-3; TRBD1 matches at 10 bases. Trimming took 4 bases from V and 3 from J; bases not matched to a gene: 4. The V gene's germline CDR1 is MNHEY and CDR2 SMNVEV (reference sequence). This CDR3 has 15 residues. CDR3 DNA sequence: TGTGCCAGCAGTTCGGGACAGGGGCGGACAGATACGCAGTATTTT. This codes for CASSSGQGRTDTQYF.

The chain links TRBV29-1 to TRBJ1-2, with D hard to call. The CDR3 is 15 amino acids. V lost 4 bases, J lost 4 bases, and 19 bases lay in between. Germline CDR1 is SQVTM and CDR2 is ANQGSEA. The CDR3 DNA reads TGCAGCGTTGTCGCCAGTCCTGGGCAGGTCTATGGCTACACCTTC. Translating it yields CSVVASPGQVYGYTF.

This chain uses TRBV7-9 with TRBJ1-6; possible D gene TRBD1, 5 bases. CDR3 size: 15 residues. The germline gives CDR1 SEHNR, CDR2 FQNEAQ (reference sequence). Trimming took off 1 base at V and 11 bases at J, with 15 bases between the two ends. The CDR3 spells CASSLDLGGTTPLHF. In DNA form, the CDR3 reads TGTGCCAGCAGCTTAGACCTGGGAGGGACGACACCCCTCCACTTT.

V and J are TRBV6-4 and TRBJ1-2; D is unclear. Germline V gene sequence: CDR1 MRHNA, CDR2 SNTAGT. The CDR3 extends over 13 amino acids. The ends were cut back, 5 bases at V and 2 bases at J, with 9 bases in the middle. The CDR3 sequence: CASSSTLNYGYTF. CDR3 nucleotide sequence: TGTGCCAGCAGTTCGACCCTAAACTATGGCTACACCTTC.

This clone was seen only once. V is TRBV23-1 and J is TRBJ1-5; D gene unclear. TRBV23-1 carries the ORF label, with uncertain function. The CDR3 totals 13 residues. V shed 9 bases and J shed 0 bases, with 9 bases lying between them. CDR3 sequence: CARTSYSNQPQHF. The CDR3 DNA reads as TGCGCCAGAACTTCTTATAGCAATCAGCCCCAGCATTTT.

The chain has TRBV10-3 and TRBJ2-2; D is perhaps TRBD1 (6 bases). The CDR3 totals 11 residues. Trimming left V 8 bases short and J 6 bases short, with 7 bases between. Germline V gene data show CDR1 as ENHRY and CDR2 as SYGVKD. DNA for the CDR3: TGTGCCATCGCAGGGGCCGGGGAGCTGTTTTTT. Protein: CAIAGAGELFF.

This chain uses TRBV29-1 with TRBJ1-2; TRBD1 aligns across 9 bases. The CDR3 has 12 residues. V dropped 7 bases and J dropped 3; count of bases not matched to a gene: 3. Per germline, CDR1 SQVTM and CDR2 ANQGSEA. DNA of the CDR3: TGCAGCGCACGACAGGGGGACTATGGCTACACCTTC. Its protein product is CSARQGDYGYTF.

This chain joins TRBV6-4 and TRBJ1-1; possible D gene TRBD1, 5 bases. The CDR3 totals 18 residues. V gave up 4 bases and J gave up 0 bases, with 21 bases separating them. From germline, CDR1 is MRHNA and CDR2 SNTAGT. CDR3 region: CASSVLHGTHSLNTEAFF. In DNA form, the CDR3 reads TGTGCCAGCAGTGTCCTACACGGGACGCATTCTTTGAACACTGAAGCTTTCTTT.

V usage is TRBV4-3 and J usage is TRBJ2-3, with 10 bases aligning to TRBD2. Germline CDR1 and CDR2: LGHNA and YSLEER. The V segment lost 0 bases and the J segment 2 bases; nucleotides outside the gene matches: 8. The CDR3 extends over 18 amino acids. Written as DNA, the CDR3 is TGCGCCAGCAGCCAAGAGCCTCGGACTAGCGGAATCACAGATACGCAGTATTTT. It codes for CASSQEPRTSGITDTQYF.

This rearrangement joins TRBV5-1 to TRBJ1-2, with D hard to call. Trimming stripped 0 bases from V and 5 bases from J, with 17 bases between. This CDR3 comprises 16 residues. Per germline, CDR1 SGHRS and CDR2 YFSETQ. The CDR3 is CASSLAYSFDPYGYTF. The CDR3 region has the DNA TGCGCCAGCAGCTTGGCGTACAGCTTCGACCCTTATGGCTACACCTTC. Full variable domain (outside the CDR3, taken from reference TRBV5-1 and TRBJ1-2): KAGVTQTPRYLIKTRGQQVTLSCSPISGHRSVSWYQQTPGQGLQFLFEYFSETQRNKGNFPGRFSGRQFSNSRSEMNVSTLELGDSALYLCASSLAYSFDPYGYTFGSGTRLTVV.

J is TRBJ2-5 and V is TRBV6-1, with TRBD1 as a possible D gene (6 bases). The CDR3 runs to 13 residues. Trimming left V 4 bases short and J 2 bases short, with 8 bases between. Germline V lookup: CDR1 MNHNS, CDR2 SASEGT. CDR3 in amino acids: CASSAGQQETQYF. The DNA for the CDR3 is TGTGCCAGCAGTGCCGGACAGCAAGAGACCCAGTACTTC.

Here the CDR3 reads CAWSVWYQDTEAFF. CDR3 in DNA: TGTGCCTGGAGTGTATGGTACCAGGACACTGAAGCTTTCTTT. V usage is TRBV30 and J usage is TRBJ1-1; D not certain. Trimming cost V 0 bases and J 3 bases, with 11 bases left between them. Germline V gene data show CDR1 as GTSNPN and CDR2 as SVGIG (reference sequence). This CDR3 has 14 residues.

The chain recombines TRBV29-1 with TRBJ1-2, with TRBD1 matching over 7 bases. The CDR3 loop spans 14 amino acids. The germline V gene has CDR1 SQVTM and CDR2 ANQGSEA. V shed 7 bases and J 6 bases; nucleotides not matched to a gene: 14. DNA for the CDR3: TGCAGCGCCGGGACACAGGGGTATTTCCATGGCTACACCTTC. This encodes CSAGTQGYFHGYTF.

The V gene is TRBV7-3, the J gene TRBJ2-5; D is uncertain. The end of the DNA is better explained by TRBJ2-7, so the J call may be wrong. The CDR3 consists of 13 residues. Germline values: CDR1 SGHTA, CDR2 FQGTGA. In DNA, the CDR3 is TGTGCCAGCAGCTTAACGTTCGGTTACGAGCAGTACTTC. Protein product: CASSLTFGYEQYF.

The V gene is TRBV2, the J gene TRBJ1-5, with 9 nucleotides matching TRBD1. CDR3 size: 16 residues. Germline values: CDR1 SNHLY, CDR2 FYNNEI. V lost 3 bases and J lost 6; bases outside the gene matches: 9. CDR3 residues: CASSDVGQGLSQPQHF. For the CDR3, the DNA is TGTGCCAGCAGTGACGTGGGACAGGGTTTATCTCAGCCCCAGCATTTT.

This clone has only one observation. The chain has TRBV28 and TRBJ1-3; 10 nucleotides match TRBD1. The V gene's germline CDR1 is MDHEN and CDR2 SYDVKM. The CDR3 length is 17 residues. Losses at the gene ends were 7 bases for V and 1 base for J; bases not matched to a gene: 10. CDR3 residues: CASIGTGEVVSGNTIYF. The CDR3 DNA is TGTGCCAGCATAGGGACAGGGGAGGTTGTTTCTGGAAACACCATATATTTT.

The rearrangement links TRBV6-4 to TRBJ2-6, with TRBD1 identical over 9 bases. The CDR3 runs to 16 residues. J gave up 0 bases and V 6 bases, and 3 bases lay outside the gene matches. Germline CDR1 and CDR2: MRHNA and SNTAGT. CDR3 residues: CASSRDRVSGANVLTF. The CDR3 nucleotides are TGTGCCAGCAGCCGGGACAGGGTCTCTGGGGCCAACGTCCTGACTTTC.

With respect to this clone: Other DNA sequences in this specimen translate into the identical CDR3. V usage is TRBV7-2 and J usage is TRBJ2-1; D is uncertain. V lost 2 bases and J lost 6, with 5 bases in between. Looked up from germline, CDR1 is SGHTA and CDR2 is FQGNSA. The CDR3 is made up of 12 amino acids. The CDR3 protein is CASSLIGNEQFF. The CDR3 DNA reads TGTGCCAGCAGCTTAATAGGCAATGAGCAGTTCTTC.

The chain joins TRBV4-2 to TRBJ2-6; no definite D call. CDR3 length: 15 residues. V was pared by 0 bases and J by 5 bases, with 8 bases between. The germline gives CDR1 LGHNA, CDR2 YNFKEQ. The CDR3 here is CASSQDPNRANVLTF. The DNA for the CDR3 is TGTGCCAGCAGCCAAGATCCAAACCGGGCCAACGTCCTGACTTTC.